A single sample is the source of the 32 T cell receptor beta chains below, sequenced in a study of T cells after yellow fever vaccination. MiXCR, run by TCRdb on the 5' RACE reads, gives a single entry per CDR3 protein. This sample has 200,000 to 300,000 distinct CDR3 sequences, with roughly 3.7% found just once. Sequencing used PBMCs, obtained 15 days after the yellow fever booster vaccination. The receptor set was obtained from a young man who received the YFV17D yellow fever vaccine.

In this sample, this clonotype turned up many times. V usage is TRBV5-6 and J usage is TRBJ2-1; 9 bases agree with TRBD1. After removal of 4 bases from V and 8 bases from J, the junction contained 16 bases not matched to a gene. This CDR3 is built from 17 residues. Germline-derived CDR1 and CDR2 are SGHDT and YYEEEE. For the CDR3, the DNA is TGTGCCAGCAGCCCACTGGGTGTCGGGACAGGGTGGGATGAGCAGTTCTTC. This gives the protein CASSPLGVGTGWDEQFF. The full variable domain, with the rest looked up from reference TRBV5-6 and TRBJ2-1, is DAGVTQSPTHLIKTRGQQVTLRCSPKSGHDTVSWYQQALGQGPQFIFQYYEEEERQRGNFPDRFSGHQFPNYSSELNVNALLLGDSALYLCASSPLGVGTGWDEQFFGPGTRLTVL.

This clonotype was recorded many times. CDR3 nucleotide sequence: TGTGCCAGCAGTTACTCAAGGGTCCTAGCCAAAAACATTCAGTACTTC. Amino acids: CASSYSRVLAKNIQYF. V is TRBV6-2 or TRBV6-3 and J is TRBJ2-4; D gene ambiguous. Germline-derived CDR1 and CDR2 are MNHEY and SVGEGT. The CDR3 totals 16 residues. Trimming removed 0 bases from V and 0 bases from J, with 9 bases in between.

This clonotype occurred many times. The chain combines TRBV5-1 with TRBJ2-5, with 7 bases identical to TRBD1. Germline V gives CDR1 SGHRS, CDR2 YFSETQ. The V segment lost 10 bases and the J segment 1 base; nucleotides outside the gene matches: 16. The CDR3 is 16 amino acids. CDR3 residues: CASYPGQNFFQETQYF. CDR3 bases: TGCGCCTCCTACCCGGGACAGAACTTTTTCCAAGAGACCCAGTACTTC. The full variable domain, its missing parts supplied by reference TRBV5-1 and TRBJ2-5, is KAGVTQTPRYLIKTRGQQVTLSCSPISGHRSVSWYQQTPGQGLQFLFEYFSETQRNKGNFPGRFSGRQFSNSRSEMNVSTLELGDSALYLCASYPGQNFFQETQYFGPGTRLLVL.

The chain employs TRBV7-2 and TRBJ1-5; the D gene is possibly TRBD1 (5 bases). From germline, CDR1 is SGHTA and CDR2 FQGNSA. Trimming cost V 5 bases and J 5 bases, with 10 bases left between them. The CDR3 sequence is 13 residues long. The CDR3 sequence: CASSNPGDQPQHF. The CDR3 DNA sequence: TGTGCCAGCAGCAACCCGGGGGATCAGCCCCAGCATTTT.

This clonotype was counted at least ten times. V gene TRBV12-3 or TRBV12-4 combines with J gene TRBJ2-5; D gene ambiguous. V lost 8 bases and J 2 bases, leaving 12 bases between the germline ends. This CDR3 has 13 amino acids. The DNA for the CDR3 is TGTGCCAGCCTGGACCTTCCTCAAGAGACCCAGTACTTC. Encoded protein: CASLDLPQETQYF.

This clonotype was counted at least ten times. V usage is TRBV20-1 and J usage is TRBJ2-5; 10 nucleotides line up with TRBD2. The CDR3 is 17 amino acids. After removal of 0 bases from V and 5 bases from J, the junction contained 12 bases not matched to a gene. Germline V gene lookup returns CDR1 DFQATT and CDR2 SNEGSKA (reference sequence). The CDR3 is CSARDRLAGVSRETQYF. The CDR3 DNA reads as TGCAGTGCTAGAGATAGGCTAGCGGGGGTTTCCCGGGAGACCCAGTACTTC.

This clonotype was counted many times. The rearrangement uses TRBV7-9 and TRBJ2-5; D uncertain. The CDR3 has 16 amino acids. With 1 base removed from V and 3 bases from J, the gap between germline ends came to 15 bases. Germline values: CDR1 SEHNR, CDR2 FQNEAQ (reference sequence). The chain's CDR3 is CASSLEKLRNEETQYF. The CDR3 DNA reads as TGTGCCAGCAGCTTAGAGAAACTTCGGAACGAAGAGACCCAGTACTTC. Complete variable domain (other parts from reference TRBV7-9 and TRBJ2-5): DTGVSQNPRHKITKRGQNVTFRCDPISEHNRLYWYRQTLGQGPEFLTYFQNEAQLEKSRLLSDRFSAERPKGSFSTLEIQRTEQGDSAMYLCASSLEKLRNEETQYFGPGTRLLVL.

There are many counts of this clonotype. The rearrangement links TRBV20-1 to TRBJ2-5; 11 bases line up with TRBD2. This CDR3 contains 15 residues. The germline gives CDR1 DFQATT, CDR2 SNEGSKA (reference sequence). Losses at the gene ends were 0 bases for V and 4 bases for J; bases not matched to a gene: 4. The CDR3 protein is CSARDTGTSGETQYF. The CDR3 bases are TGCAGTGCTAGAGATACCGGGACTAGCGGAGAGACCCAGTACTTC.

In its sample, this clonotype was seen many times. The chain joins TRBV5-1 to TRBJ2-5; D may be TRBD1 or TRBD2 (5 bases each). Trimming took 2 bases from V and 0 from J, leaving 8 bases between them. This CDR3 is built from 14 residues. Per germline, CDR1 SGHRS and CDR2 YFSETQ. CDR3 loop: CASSLEGYQETQYF. For the CDR3, the DNA is TGCGCCAGCAGCTTAGAGGGGTACCAAGAGACCCAGTACTTC.

This clonotype was seen repeatedly, ten times or more. V gene TRBV5-1 combines with J gene TRBJ1-1; the D is unclear. The V and J ends lost 3 bases and 0 bases respectively, with 18 bases between them. CDR3 length: 17 residues. The germline CDR1 and CDR2 sequences are SGHRS and YFSETQ. CDR3 sequence reads: CASSSPDGIVMNTEAFF. The CDR3 region has the DNA TGCGCCAGCAGCTCTCCGGACGGTATAGTAATGAACACTGAAGCTTTCTTT.

CDR3 amino acids: CASRGFSYEQYF. The CDR3, as DNA: TGCGCCAGCAGAGGGTTCTCCTACGAGCAGTACTTC. This chain joins TRBV5-1 and TRBJ2-7; no clear D. Germline loops: CDR1 SGHRS, CDR2 YFSETQ. This CDR3 spans 12 amino acids. The V end lost 5 bases, the J end lost 0 bases, and 6 bases lay between the germline ends.

This clonotype was detected many times. This sequence joins TRBV7-9 and TRBJ2-3; 10 bases map to TRBD2. Trimming took 6 bases from V and 4 from J; bases not matched to a gene: 10. The CDR3 totals 16 residues. Germline V gene lookup returns CDR1 SEHNR and CDR2 FQNEAQ (reference sequence). In DNA, the CDR3 is TGTGCCAGCAGACGCACGTTAGCGGGGGGACCAGATACGCAGTATTTT. Its translation is CASRRTLAGGPDTQYF.

This clonotype was picked up many times. The CDR3 here is CASSFNRGVNQPQHF. The DNA for the CDR3 is TGCGCCAGCAGCTTCAATAGGGGGGTCAATCAGCCCCAGCATTTT. V usage is TRBV4-3 and J usage is TRBJ1-5, with TRBD1 as a possible D gene (6 bases). The CDR3 is 15 residues long. CDR1 is LGHNA and CDR2 is YSLEER in the germline V gene. Trimming took off 5 bases at V and 3 bases at J, with 14 bases between the two ends.

This clonotype came up many times. V gene TRBV4-2 combines with J gene TRBJ2-5; 11 bases are shared with TRBD2. After removal of 4 bases from V and 0 bases from J, the junction contained 4 bases not matched to a gene. Germline CDR1 LGHNA, CDR2 YNFKEQ. The CDR3 loop spans 16 amino acids. This CDR3 is CASSRSSGGYQETQYF. CDR3 in DNA: TGTGCCAGCAGCCGCTCTAGCGGGGGGTACCAAGAGACCCAGTACTTC.

This clonotype was counted ten times or more. The chain is built from TRBV12-3 or TRBV12-4 and TRBJ1-4, with 9 bases matching TRBD1. V dropped 5 bases and J dropped 6; count of bases not matched to a gene: 10. The CDR3 is 16 amino acids. The CDR3 spells CASSPTGGALHEKLFF. In DNA form, the CDR3 reads TGTGCCAGCAGTCCGACAGGGGGGGCTTTGCATGAAAAACTGTTTTTT.

This clonotype was detected many times. J is TRBJ1-2 and V is TRBV5-1; 10 nucleotides match TRBD1. This CDR3 comprises 14 residues. V shed 4 bases, J shed 3 bases, and the junction held 3 bases outside the gene matches. Per the germline V gene, CDR1 is SGHRS and CDR2 is YFSETQ. The CDR3: CASSRDRGDYGYTF. In nucleotides, the CDR3 is TGCGCCAGCAGCAGGGACAGGGGTGACTATGGCTACACCTTC.

This clonotype was observed many times. The chain is built from TRBV6-2 or TRBV6-3 and TRBJ2-5; no clear D gene. Germline CDR1 is MNHEY and CDR2 is SVGEGT. Trimming removed 0 bases at V and 1 base at J, with 6 bases between. CDR3 length equals 14 residues. This CDR3 is CASSYSTGQETQYF. The CDR3 nucleotides read TGTGCCAGCAGTTACTCGACGGGCCAAGAGACCCAGTACTTC.

This clonotype was detected many times. The rearrangement uses TRBV7-3 and TRBJ1-6; 9 bases line up with TRBD1. The CDR3 contains 16 residues. The V segment lost 0 bases and the J segment 9 bases; nucleotides outside the gene matches: 6. Germline V lookup: CDR1 SGHTA, CDR2 FQGTGA. This CDR3 is CASSLTGTGNGSPLHF. The CDR3 bases are TGTGCCAGCAGCTTAACTGGGACAGGGAATGGTTCACCCCTCCACTTT.

The gene calls are TRBV29-1 and TRBJ2-7; no reliable D call. Germline loops: CDR1 SQVTM, CDR2 ANQGSEA. The V gene lost 3 bases and the J gene lost 0 bases, with 12 bases spanning the gap. This CDR3 contains 14 residues. CDR3 nucleotides: TGCAGCGTTGACGGACCCGAAAGCTCCTACGAGCAGTACTTC. It translates to CSVDGPESSYEQYF.

In this sample, this clonotype turned up many times. V and J are TRBV18 and TRBJ2-3; 7 nucleotides align to TRBD2. Germline V lookup: CDR1 KGHSH, CDR2 LQKENI. The length of the CDR3 is 16 residues. J lost 2 bases, V lost 1 base, and 6 bases had no gene match. This chain's CDR3 is CASSPLGLGPTDTQYF. CDR3 DNA: TGTGCCAGCTCACCACTAGGACTAGGCCCCACAGATACGCAGTATTTT.

This clonotype was recorded at least ten times. The chain couples TRBV29-1 to TRBJ1-5; possibly TRBD1 for D (5 bases). The CDR3 has 12 amino acids. V was cut by 7 bases and J by 8 bases, with 15 bases left in between. The germline V gene encodes CDR1 SQVTM and CDR2 ANQGSEA. CDR3 DNA: TGCAGCGCCGGGGGGAGCCACGAGCCCCAGCATTTT. It translates to CSAGGSHEPQHF.

This clonotype was seen at least ten times. An end of the junction differs from the germline gene, which may be a read error. The CDR3 here is CAISEDLTGGNGKLFF. DNA of the CDR3: TGTGCCATCAGTGAGGACTTGACAGGAGGGAATGGAAAACTGTTTTTT. The chain carries TRBV10-3 and TRBJ1-4, with a tentative D call TRBD1 (6 bases). This CDR3 comprises 16 residues. Looked up from germline, CDR1 is ENHRY and CDR2 is SYGVKD.

This clonotype was found many times. The chain has TRBV6-5 and TRBJ1-5; 9 nucleotides agree with TRBD1. Trimming at V came to 5 bases and at J to 7 bases, leaving 9 bases not matched to a gene. From germline, CDR1 is MNHEY and CDR2 SVGAGI. The CDR3 consists of 15 residues. CDR3 DNA: TGTGCCAGCAGTAAAGACAGGGGGGAGCGGCAGCCCCAGCATTTT. Its translation is CASSKDRGERQPQHF.

At least ten counts were recorded for this clonotype. The chain links TRBV5-1 to TRBJ2-3; tentative D call: TRBD2 (5 bases). The CDR3 covers 14 residues. Germline lookup yields CDR1 SGHRS and CDR2 YFSETQ. V lost 2 bases to trimming and J lost 5 bases, with 12 bases between them. The CDR3 sequence is CASSFGSRGDTQYF. In DNA form, the CDR3 reads TGCGCCAGCAGCTTTGGCAGCCGGGGAGATACGCAGTATTTT. Full variable domain (remainder filled in from reference TRBV5-1 and TRBJ2-3): KAGVTQTPRYLIKTRGQQVTLSCSPISGHRSVSWYQQTPGQGLQFLFEYFSETQRNKGNFPGRFSGRQFSNSRSEMNVSTLELGDSALYLCASSFGSRGDTQYFGPGTRLTVL.

This clonotype has a count of ten or more. The V call is TRBV20-1, the J call TRBJ1-2; D is uncertain. Germline CDR1 and CDR2: DFQATT and SNEGSKA (reference sequence). The V end was cut by 0 bases, the J end by 0 bases, with 17 bases between. CDR3 size: 17 residues. This CDR3 reads CSARDVTPVRANYGYTF. The CDR3 coding sequence is TGCAGTGCTAGAGATGTTACCCCAGTAAGAGCTAACTATGGCTACACCTTC.

This clonotype was seen at least ten times. The V gene is TRBV5-1, the J gene TRBJ2-3; 15 nucleotides align to TRBD2. The CDR3 has 15 residues. Germline CDR1 and CDR2: SGHRS and YFSETQ. Trimming cost V 4 bases and J 6 bases; bases outside gene matches: 3. The CDR3 sequence: CASSPGTSGGDTQYF. For the CDR3, the DNA is TGCGCCAGCAGCCCCGGGACTAGCGGGGGGGATACGCAGTATTTT.

This clonotype showed up many times. The chain combines TRBV5-4 with TRBJ1-2; no reliable D call. This CDR3 has 14 residues. Per germline, CDR1 SGHNT and CDR2 YYREEE (reference sequence). Trimming left V 0 bases short and J 13 bases short, with 19 bases between. The CDR3 sequence: CASSLVLGINRRTF. The DNA for the CDR3 is TGTGCCAGCAGCTTGGTTCTGGGGATCAACCGTCGCACCTTC. Using reference TRBV5-4 and TRBJ1-2 for the parts outside the CDR3, the full variable domain is ETGVTQSPTHLIKTRGQQVTLRCSSQSGHNTVSWYQQALGQGPQFIFQYYREEENGRGNFPPRFSGLQFPNYSSELNVNALELDDSALYLCASSLVLGINRRTFGSGTRLTVV.

This clonotype was seen many times. This rearrangement joins TRBV29-1 to TRBJ1-1; D gene unclear. V was pared by 4 bases and J by 1 base, with 10 bases between. The CDR3 sequence is 13 residues long. The germline V gene encodes CDR1 SQVTM and CDR2 ANQGSEA. The chain's CDR3 is CSVVFSENTEAFF. In DNA, the CDR3 is TGCAGCGTTGTGTTTTCGGAGAACACTGAAGCTTTCTTT.

This clonotype showed up many times. The chain joins TRBV5-5 to TRBJ1-2; weak D call: TRBD1 (6 bases). Trimming cost V 5 bases and J 8 bases, with 22 bases left between them. Germline CDR1 and CDR2: SGHKS and YYEKEE (reference sequence). The CDR3 is 15 residues long. CDR3 loop: CASSFDRPSPPGYTF. In DNA, the CDR3 is TGTGCCAGCAGTTTCGACAGGCCCAGCCCCCCGGGCTACACCTTC.

This clonotype appeared many times. The J gene is TRBJ2-5, the V gene TRBV7-9; a weak D match, TRBD1 (6 bases). The CDR3 spans 16 residues. V lost 5 bases and J lost 1, with 17 bases in between. CDR1 is SEHNR and CDR2 is FQNEAQ in the germline V gene (reference sequence). CDR3 in DNA: TGTGCCAGCAGCGAAAGTGGGGCAGGGGTCCAAGAGACCCAGTACTTC. Translation: CASSESGAGVQETQYF.

This clonotype was counted ten times or more. In nucleotides, the CDR3 is TGCGCCAGCAGCCAAGCGGAGTATCGGGCAGGAGCAGAAGAGACCCAGTACTTC. It encodes CASSQAEYRAGAEETQYF. The rearrangement uses TRBV4-1 and TRBJ2-5; no reliable D call. This CDR3 contains 18 residues. V lost 1 base to trimming and J lost 3 bases, with 21 bases between them. CDR1 and CDR2 from the germline V gene are MGHRA and YSYEKL.

This clonotype has a count of ten or more. This chain joins TRBV10-3 and TRBJ1-6, with D tentatively TRBD1 (5 bases). Germline CDR1 ENHRY, CDR2 SYGVKD. Trimming pared 6 bases from V and 7 bases from J, leaving 13 bases between. The CDR3 is made up of 14 amino acids. The CDR3, as DNA: TGTGCCATCAGCCAGGGTAACTACAATTCACCCCTCCACTTT. The encoded protein is CAISQGNYNSPLHF.